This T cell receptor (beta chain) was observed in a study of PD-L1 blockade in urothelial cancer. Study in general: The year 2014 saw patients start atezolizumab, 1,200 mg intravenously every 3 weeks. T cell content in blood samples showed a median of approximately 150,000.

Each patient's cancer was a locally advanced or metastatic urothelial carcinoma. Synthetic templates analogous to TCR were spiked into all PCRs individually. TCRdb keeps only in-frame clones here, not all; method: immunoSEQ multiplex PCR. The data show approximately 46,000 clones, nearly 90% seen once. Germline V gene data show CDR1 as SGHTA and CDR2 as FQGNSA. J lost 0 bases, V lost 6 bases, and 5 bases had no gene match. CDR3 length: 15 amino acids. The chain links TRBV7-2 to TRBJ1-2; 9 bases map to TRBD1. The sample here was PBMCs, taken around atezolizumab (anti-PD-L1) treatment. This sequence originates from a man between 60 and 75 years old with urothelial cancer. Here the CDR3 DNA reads TGTGCCAGCAGGGCGGACAGGGGATCTAACTATGGCTACACCTTC. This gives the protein CASRADRGSNYGYTF.